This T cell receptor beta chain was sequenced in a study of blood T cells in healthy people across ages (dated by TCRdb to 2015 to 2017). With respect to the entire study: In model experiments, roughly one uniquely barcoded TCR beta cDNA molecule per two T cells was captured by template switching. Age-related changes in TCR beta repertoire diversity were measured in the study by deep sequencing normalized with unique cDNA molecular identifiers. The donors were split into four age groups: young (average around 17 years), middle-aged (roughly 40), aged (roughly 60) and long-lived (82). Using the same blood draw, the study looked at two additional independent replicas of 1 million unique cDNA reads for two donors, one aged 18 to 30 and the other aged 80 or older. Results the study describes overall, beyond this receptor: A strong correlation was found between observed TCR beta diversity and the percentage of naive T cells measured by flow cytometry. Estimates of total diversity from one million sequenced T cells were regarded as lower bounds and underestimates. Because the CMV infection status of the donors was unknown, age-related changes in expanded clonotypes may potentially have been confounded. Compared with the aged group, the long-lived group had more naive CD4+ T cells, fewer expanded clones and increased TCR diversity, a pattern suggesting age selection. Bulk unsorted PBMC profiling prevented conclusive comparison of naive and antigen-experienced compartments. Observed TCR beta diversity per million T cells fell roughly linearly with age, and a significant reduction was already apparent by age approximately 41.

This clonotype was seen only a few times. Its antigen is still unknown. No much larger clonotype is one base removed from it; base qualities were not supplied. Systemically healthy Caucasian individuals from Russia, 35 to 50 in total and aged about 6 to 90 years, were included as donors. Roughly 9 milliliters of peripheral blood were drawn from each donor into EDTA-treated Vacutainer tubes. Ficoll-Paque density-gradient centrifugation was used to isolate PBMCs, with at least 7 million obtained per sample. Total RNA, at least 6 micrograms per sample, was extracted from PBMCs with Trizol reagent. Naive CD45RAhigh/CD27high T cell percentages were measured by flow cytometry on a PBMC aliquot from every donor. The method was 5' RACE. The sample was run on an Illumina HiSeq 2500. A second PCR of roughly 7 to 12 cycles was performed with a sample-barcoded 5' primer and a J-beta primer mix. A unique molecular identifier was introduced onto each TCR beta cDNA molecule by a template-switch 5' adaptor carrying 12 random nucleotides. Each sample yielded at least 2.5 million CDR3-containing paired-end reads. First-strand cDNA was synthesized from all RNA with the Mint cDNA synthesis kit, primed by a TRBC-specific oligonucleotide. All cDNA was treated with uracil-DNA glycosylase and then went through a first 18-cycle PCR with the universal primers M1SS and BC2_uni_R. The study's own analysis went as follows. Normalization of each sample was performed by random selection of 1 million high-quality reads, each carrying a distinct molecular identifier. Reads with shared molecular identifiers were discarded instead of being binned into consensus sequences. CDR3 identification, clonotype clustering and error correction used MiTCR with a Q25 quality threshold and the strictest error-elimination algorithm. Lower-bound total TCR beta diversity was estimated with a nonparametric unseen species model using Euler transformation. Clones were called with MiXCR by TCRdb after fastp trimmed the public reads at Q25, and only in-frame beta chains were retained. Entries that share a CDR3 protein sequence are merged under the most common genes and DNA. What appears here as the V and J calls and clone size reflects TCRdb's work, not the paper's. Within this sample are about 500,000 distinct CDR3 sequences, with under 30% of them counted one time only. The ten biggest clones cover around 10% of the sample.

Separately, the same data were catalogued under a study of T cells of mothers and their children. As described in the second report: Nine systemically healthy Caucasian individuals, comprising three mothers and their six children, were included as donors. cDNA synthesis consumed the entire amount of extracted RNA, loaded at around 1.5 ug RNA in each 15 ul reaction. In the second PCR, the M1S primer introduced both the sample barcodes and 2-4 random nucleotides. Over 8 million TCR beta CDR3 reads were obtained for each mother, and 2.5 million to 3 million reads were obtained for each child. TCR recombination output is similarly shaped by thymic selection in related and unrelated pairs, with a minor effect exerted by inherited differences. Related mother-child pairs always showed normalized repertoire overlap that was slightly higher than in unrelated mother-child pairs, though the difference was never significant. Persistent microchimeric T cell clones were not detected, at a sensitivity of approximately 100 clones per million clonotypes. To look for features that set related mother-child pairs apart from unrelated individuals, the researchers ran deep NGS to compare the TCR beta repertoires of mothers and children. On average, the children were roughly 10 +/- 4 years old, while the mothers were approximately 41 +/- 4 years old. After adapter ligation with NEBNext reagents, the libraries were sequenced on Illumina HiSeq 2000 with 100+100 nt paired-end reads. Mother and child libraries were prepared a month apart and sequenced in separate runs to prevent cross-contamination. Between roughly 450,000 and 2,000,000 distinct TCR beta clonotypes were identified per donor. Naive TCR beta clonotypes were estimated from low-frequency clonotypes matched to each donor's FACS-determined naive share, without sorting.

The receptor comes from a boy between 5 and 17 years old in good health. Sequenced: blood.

The nucleotide sequence reads as follows: TGTGCCAGCAGCCCTGTGCCGGGCAATGAGCAGTTCTTC. This translates into CASSPVPGNEQFF. The receptor chain draws on TRBV7-9 and TRBJ2-1; no D gene can be assigned with confidence. The CDR3 runs 13 amino acids, cysteine and phenylalanine included. Only the CDR3 part of the read is kept: 39 bases, read in frame from the first base. The germline V gene (reference sequence) provides CDR1 SEHNR and CDR2 FQNEAQ. The junction shows trimming of 5 bases on V and 6 bases on J, plus 11 bases between the germline ends.